In its sample, the clone carrying this TCR beta chain was seen a few times. The data belong to a study of human T cells and chemical hapten exposure. Across the study: Patches with 0.01% DPC went on the upper back, and the tests were read at 6 days.

From the RACE reads, TCRdb called clonotypes with MiXCR, one entry per CDR3 protein. The sample includes some 170,000 distinct CDR3 sequences, around 30% of them seen just once. This CDR3 region has 16 residues. Trimming took off 2 bases at V and 0 bases at J, with 11 bases between the two ends. Per germline, CDR1 SGHVS and CDR2 FQNEAQ. Stated time point: patch test 3, about 24 weeks after DPC sensitization. Treatment described: therapeutic diphenylcyclopropenone sensitization with weekly scalp DPC. This receptor was obtained from a young woman with alopecia areata. Some clones in this sample may be carry-over from other donors' samples. Sequencing used whole blood, obtained in connection with sensitization to the hapten diphenylcyclopropenone (DPC). The gene calls are TRBV7-8 and TRBJ2-1; D is uncertain. The chain's CDR3 is CASSLFDRSSYNEQFF. CDR3 sequence (DNA): TGTGCCAGCAGCTTATTTGACCGGAGCTCCTACAATGAGCAGTTCTTC.